This T cell receptor (beta chain) was obtained from a study of cytomegalovirus exposure and HLA in healthy donors. In the case of this clone: Its antigen is as yet unknown.

PCR primers comprised 60 Vbeta and 13 Jbeta primers. TCRdb keeps only in-frame clones here, not all; method: immunoSEQ multiplex PCR. The sample carries roughly 200,000 clones, around 81% recorded once. Study results and caveats: A missense DCLRE1C variant was associated with V- and J-gene trimming of TCR beta chains in a later analysis, and an independent cohort replicated the association.

Trimming cost V 2 bases and J 3 bases, with 11 bases left between them. CDR1 and CDR2 (germline): SGHRS, YFSETQ. CDR3 size: 14 residues. The sequencing sample was made of PBMCs. This receptor was identified in a man aged 40-55 years in good health and CMV-seronegative. The chain has TRBV5-1 and TRBJ1-2; possibly TRBD1 for D (6 bases). The CDR3 is CASSLQQGDYGYTF. Here the CDR3 DNA reads TGCGCCAGCAGCTTACAACAGGGAGACTATGGCTACACCTTC.